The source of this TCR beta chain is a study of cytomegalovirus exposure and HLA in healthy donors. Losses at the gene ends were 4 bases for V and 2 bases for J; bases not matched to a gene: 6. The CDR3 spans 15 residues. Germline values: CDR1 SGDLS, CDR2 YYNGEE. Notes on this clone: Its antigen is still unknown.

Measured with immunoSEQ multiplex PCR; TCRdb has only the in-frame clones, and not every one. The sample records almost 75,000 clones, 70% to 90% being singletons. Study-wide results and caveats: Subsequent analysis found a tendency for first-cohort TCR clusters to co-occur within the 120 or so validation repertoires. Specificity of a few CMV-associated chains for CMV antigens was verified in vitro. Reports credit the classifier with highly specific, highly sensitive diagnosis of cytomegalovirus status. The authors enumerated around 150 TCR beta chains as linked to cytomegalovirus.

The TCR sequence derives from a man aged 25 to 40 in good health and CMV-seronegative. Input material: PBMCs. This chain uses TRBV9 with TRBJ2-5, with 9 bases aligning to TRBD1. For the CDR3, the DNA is TGTGCCAGCAGCCTCACCGGGACAGGGCAAGAGACCCAGTACTTC. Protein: CASSLTGTGQETQYF.